This TCR beta chain emerged from a study of T cells in Graves' hyperthyroidism and ophthalmopathy. This clonotype has a count of ten or more. Germline CDR1 MNHNS, CDR2 SASEGT. The CDR3 spans 15 residues. Trimming took 9 bases from V and 11 from J, leaving 23 bases between them. RNA transcripts gave rise to amplified TCR beta CDR3 regions. TCR CDR3 underwent first-round RT-PCR with the HTBI primer set. MiXCR was run by TCRdb on the multiplex PCR reads, yielding one entry per CDR3 protein. Of hundreds of thousands of distinct CDR3 sequences listed, about a sixth are singletons. Sequencing was carried out using blood. This sequence joins TRBV6-1 and TRBJ1-6; D is ambiguous. This clonotype was sampled from a woman younger than 30 with Graves' ophthalmopathy. The CDR3 bases are TGTGCCAGTGCCGGCTGGACGACGACCCCGGCACCCCTCCACTTT. Translation: CASAGWTTTPAPLHF.